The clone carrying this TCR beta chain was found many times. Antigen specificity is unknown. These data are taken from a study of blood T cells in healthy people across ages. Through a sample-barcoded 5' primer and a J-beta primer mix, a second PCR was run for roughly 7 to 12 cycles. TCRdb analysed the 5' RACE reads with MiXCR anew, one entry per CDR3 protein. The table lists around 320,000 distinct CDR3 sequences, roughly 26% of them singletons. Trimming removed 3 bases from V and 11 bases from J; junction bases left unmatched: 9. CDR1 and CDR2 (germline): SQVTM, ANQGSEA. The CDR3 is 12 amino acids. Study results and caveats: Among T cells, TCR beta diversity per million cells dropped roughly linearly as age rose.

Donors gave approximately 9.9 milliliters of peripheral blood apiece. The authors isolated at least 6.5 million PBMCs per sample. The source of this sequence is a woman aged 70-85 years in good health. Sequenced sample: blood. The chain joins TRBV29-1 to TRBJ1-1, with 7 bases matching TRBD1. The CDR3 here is CSVDLMDRLAFF. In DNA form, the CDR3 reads TGCAGCGTTGATCTAATGGACAGGTTGGCTTTCTTT.